The TCR beta chain under discussion was sequenced for a study of T cells in Graves' hyperthyroidism and ophthalmopathy. Turning to the study itself: Peripheral blood sampling occurred at initial diagnosis, before any treatment. The study's findings and limits: Researchers found most expanded thyroid clonotypes above 0.001 in blood as well.

The CDR3 has 13 residues. The V gene's germline CDR1 is DFQATT and CDR2 SNEGSKA (reference sequence). V was cut by 3 bases and J by 6 bases, with 12 bases left in between. Amplification of TCR beta CDR3 regions was performed using RNA transcripts as template. In the first-round RT-PCR of the TCR CDR3, the HTBI primer set was used. Each CDR3 protein is one row after TCRdb ran MiXCR on the multiplex PCR reads. The sample contains approximately 220,000 distinct CDR3 sequences, 15% to 20% of which appear only once. Isolation of PBMCs was performed on about 9.9 ml fresh peripheral blood. This clonotype has at least ten counts. Its antigen is still unknown.

This TCR was sampled from a man aged 40-55 years with Graves' hyperthyroidism. The rearrangement uses TRBV20-1 and TRBJ1-5; weak D call: TRBD1 (5 bases). Sequencing was carried out using blood. The CDR3 region is CSASGREAQPQHF. CDR3 DNA sequence: TGCAGTGCTAGTGGCAGGGAGGCTCAGCCCCAGCATTTT.